Listed below are T cell receptor beta chains from one sample, sequenced in a study of OX40 agonist ivuxolimab in advanced cancers. Assay used: immunoSEQ multiplex PCR; TCRdb lists only in-frame clones, some missing. The profile shows about 79,000 clones, about nine tenths of them singletons. The sequencing used CD4+ or CD8+ T cells sorted from blood, collected in a trial of the OX40 agonist ivuxolimab. The receptors stem from an adult with an advanced solid tumor such as melanoma, head and neck, liver or kidney cancer. Both conserved end residues are part of each CDR3. The D gene is left open where the match is weak. The size entry is marked missing in some rows and otherwise reads once, few, many or a size class.

>TRBV4-2|17|-|TRBD2|TRBJ2-1
TGTGCCAGCAGCCATGGGACTAGCGGGAGTACTAGCAATGAGCAGTTCTTC
CASSHGTSGSTSNEQFF
>TRBV19|13|-|-|TRBJ2-4
TGTGCCAGTAGTTCAGTAGCCAAAAACATTCAGTACTTC
CASSSVAKNIQYF
>TRBV7-9|14|once|-|TRBJ2-1
TGTGCCAGCAGCTCCGGGGACTTTTACAATGAGCAGTTCTTC
CASSSGDFYNEQFF
>TRBV10-1|13|-|-|TRBJ1-4
TGCGCCAGCAGTGGAGGGGCCTCTGGTAAACTGTTTTTT
CASSGGASGKLFF
>TRBV7-2|15|-|-|TRBJ2-7
TGTGCCAGCAGCTCTCCATGGGGGGATCGCTACGAGCAGTACTTC
CASSSPWGDRYEQYF
>TRBV7-9|14|-|-|TRBJ1-3
TGTGCCAGCAGCTTAGGGGCAGGGAGAAGCACCATATATTTT
CASSLGAGRSTIYF
>TRBV30|12|few|-|TRBJ1-2
TGTGCCAGCCGACAGTCGCAATATGGCTACACCTTC
CASRQSQYGYTF
>TRBV19|14|-|TRBD1|TRBJ1-2
TGTGCCAGTAGTATAGGGACAGGGCGGAATGGCTACACCTTC
CASSIGTGRNGYTF
>TRBV23-1|17|-|TRBD1|TRBJ2-1
TGCGCCAGCAGTCAATCGAAACGGGACAGTGTCTACAATGAGCAGTTCTTC
CASSQSKRDSVYNEQFF
>TRBV6-5|16|-|TRBD1|TRBJ1-1
TGTGCCAGCAGTTCCCCCCGACAGGGGGAGAACACTGAAGCTTTCTTT
CASSSPRQGENTEAFF
>TRBV18|15|once|-|TRBJ1-5
TGTGCCAGCTCACCTACTTCGGGGAACGATCAGCCCCAGCATTTT
CASSPTSGNDQPQHF
>TRBV5-1|14|-|-|TRBJ2-1
TGCGCCAGCAGCCTCCCCGGGACGGGCGTTGAGCAGTTCTTC
CASSLPGTGVEQFF
>TRBV7-2|15|-|-|TRBJ2-7
TGTGCCAGCAAGAGGGGGGGGCTAGCGAGCAACGAGCAGTACTTC
CASKRGGLASNEQYF
>TRBV29-1|17|-|TRBD2|TRBJ2-2
TGCAGCGCTCGTTACGTGGAGCGGGAGGGCCCTACCGGGGAGCTGTTTTTT
CSARYVEREGPTGELFF
>TRBV27|13|-|TRBD1|TRBJ1-2
TGTGCCAGCAGTTCGACAGGGGCTGGTGGCTACACCTTC
CASSSTGAGGYTF
>TRBV5-1|14|-|-|TRBJ2-7
TGCGCCAGCAGCCTATCCGGGACAACCTACGAGCAGTACTTC
CASSLSGTTYEQYF
>TRBV6-4|15|once|-|TRBJ1-6
TGTGCCAGCAGTGGGTTTGGGGGACGCAATTCACCCCTCCACTTT
CASSGFGGRNSPLHF
>TRBV6-6|14|-|TRBD2|TRBJ2-1
TGTGCCAGCAGTTACCGCGGGAGAGACAATGAGCAGTTCTTC
CASSYRGRDNEQFF